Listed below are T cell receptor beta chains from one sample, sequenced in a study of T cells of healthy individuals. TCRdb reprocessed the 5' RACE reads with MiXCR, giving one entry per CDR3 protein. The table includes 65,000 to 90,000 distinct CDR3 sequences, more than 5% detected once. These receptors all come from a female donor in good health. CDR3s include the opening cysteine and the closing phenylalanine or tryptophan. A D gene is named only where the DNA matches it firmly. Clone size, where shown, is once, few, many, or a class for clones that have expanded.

CDR3 protein: CASSQGTGALTEAFF
CDR3 DNA: TGTGCCAGCAGCCAAGGGACAGGGGCCCTCACTGAAGCTTTCTTT
J gene: TRBJ1-1
CDR3 length: 15
D gene: TRBD1
clone size: many
V gene: TRBV4-2

CDR3 protein: CASSPPVRSYEQYF
CDR3 DNA: TGTGCCAGCTCACCTCCGGTCCGATCCTACGAGCAGTACTTC
J gene: TRBJ2-7
CDR3 length: 14
D gene: .
clone size: many
V gene: TRBV18

CDR3 protein: CASSSDRVRQPQHF
CDR3 DNA: TGTGCCAGCAGCTCAGACAGGGTCCGACAGCCCCAGCATTTT
J gene: TRBJ1-5
CDR3 length: 14
D gene: TRBD1
clone size: many
V gene: TRBV12-3/TRBV12-4

CDR3 protein: CASSLEGLAGLETQYF
CDR3 DNA: TGCGCCAGCAGCTTGGAGGGACTAGCGGGACTAGAGACCCAGTACTTC
J gene: TRBJ2-5
CDR3 length: 16
D gene: TRBD2
clone size: many
V gene: TRBV5-1

CDR3 protein: CASSRLARYNEQFF
CDR3 DNA: TGCGCCAGCAGCCGGCTAGCGAGGTACAATGAGCAGTTCTTC
J gene: TRBJ2-1
CDR3 length: 14
D gene: .
clone size: many
V gene: TRBV4-1

CDR3 protein: CASSLAFVKGREGSYNEQFF
CDR3 DNA: TGTGCTAGCAGCTTAGCCTTTGTAAAGGGGCGCGAGGGCTCCTACAATGAGCAGTTCTTC
J gene: TRBJ2-1
CDR3 length: 20
D gene: .
clone size: many
V gene: TRBV7-7

CDR3 protein: CASSLDGQGKDTQYF
CDR3 DNA: TGCGCCAGCAGCTTGGACGGTCAGGGAAAAGATACGCAGTATTTT
J gene: TRBJ2-3
CDR3 length: 15
D gene: .
clone size: .
V gene: TRBV5-1

CDR3 protein: CASSSRLARDEQFF
CDR3 DNA: TGCGCCAGCAGCTCCCGACTAGCACGGGATGAGCAGTTCTTC
J gene: TRBJ2-1
CDR3 length: 14
D gene: TRBD2
clone size: many
V gene: TRBV5-1

CDR3 protein: CASSLQSGELFF
CDR3 DNA: TGTGCCAGCTCACTGCAGTCTGGGGAGCTGTTTTTT
J gene: TRBJ2-2
CDR3 length: 12
D gene: .
clone size: many
V gene: TRBV18

CDR3 protein: CASSLNLRELFF
CDR3 DNA: TGTGCCAGCAGTTTAAACTTGAGGGAACTGTTTTTT
J gene: TRBJ1-4
CDR3 length: 12
D gene: .
clone size: .
V gene: TRBV12-3/TRBV12-4

CDR3 protein: CASSLVGRYTGELFF
CDR3 DNA: TGTGCCAGCAGCTTAGTGGGCAGATACACCGGGGAGCTGTTTTTT
J gene: TRBJ2-2
CDR3 length: 15
D gene: .
clone size: many
V gene: TRBV7-2

CDR3 protein: CASNQGLGEKLFF
CDR3 DNA: TGTGCCAGCAATCAGGGGTTGGGTGAAAAACTGTTTTTT
J gene: TRBJ1-4
CDR3 length: 13
D gene: .
clone size: many
V gene: TRBV19

CDR3 protein: CASSPHQGVNSPLHF
CDR3 DNA: TGTGCCAGCAGCCCCCATCAAGGGGTTAATTCACCCCTCCACTTT
J gene: TRBJ1-6
CDR3 length: 15
D gene: .
clone size: many
V gene: TRBV5-5

CDR3 protein: CASSPGDRVGDEQFF
CDR3 DNA: TGTGCCAGTAGCCCCGGGGACAGGGTTGGCGATGAGCAGTTCTTC
J gene: TRBJ2-1
CDR3 length: 15
D gene: TRBD1
clone size: few
V gene: TRBV19

CDR3 protein: CASNLLAAGRTGELFF
CDR3 DNA: TGTGCCAGCAACCTGCTGGCGGCCGGGAGGACCGGGGAGCTGTTTTTT
J gene: TRBJ2-2
CDR3 length: 16
D gene: TRBD2
clone size: few
V gene: TRBV11-2

CDR3 protein: CASSLSGRGDEQYF
CDR3 DNA: TGTGCCAGCAGTCTGAGCGGGAGAGGTGACGAGCAGTACTTC
J gene: TRBJ2-7
CDR3 length: 14
D gene: TRBD2
clone size: many
V gene: TRBV3-1

CDR3 protein: CASSLDREAYGYTF
CDR3 DNA: TGTGCCAGCAGCCTAGACAGGGAGGCCTATGGCTACACCTTC
J gene: TRBJ1-2
CDR3 length: 14
D gene: TRBD1
clone size: .
V gene: TRBV5-6

CDR3 protein: CASSSNLAGGFNEQFF
CDR3 DNA: TGTGCCAGCAGCTCCAACCTAGCGGGAGGGTTTAATGAGCAGTTCTTC
J gene: TRBJ2-1
CDR3 length: 16
D gene: TRBD2
clone size: .
V gene: TRBV5-4

CDR3 protein: CASSIDLRDNQPQHF
CDR3 DNA: TGTGCCAGTAGTATCGACCTTCGGGACAATCAGCCCCAGCATTTT
J gene: TRBJ1-5
CDR3 length: 15
D gene: .
clone size: few
V gene: TRBV19

CDR3 protein: CATSDQPVVWLWATDTQYF
CDR3 DNA: TGTGCCACCAGTGATCAGCCAGTTGTGTGGCTATGGGCCACAGATACGCAGTATTTT
J gene: TRBJ2-3
CDR3 length: 19
D gene: .
clone size: many
V gene: TRBV24-1

CDR3 protein: CALGQAFTDTQYF
CDR3 DNA: TGTGCCCTGGGGCAAGCTTTCACAGATACGCAGTATTTT
J gene: TRBJ2-3
CDR3 length: 13
D gene: .
clone size: many
V gene: TRBV6-1

CDR3 protein: CASSVLPTNTGELFF
CDR3 DNA: TGTGCCAGCAGCGTCCTCCCGACGAACACCGGGGAGCTGTTTTTT
J gene: TRBJ2-2
CDR3 length: 15
D gene: .
clone size: .
V gene: TRBV9

CDR3 protein: CASSEGGDHTQYF
CDR3 DNA: TGTGCCAGCAGTGAAGGGGGGGATCATACGCAGTATTTT
J gene: TRBJ2-3
CDR3 length: 13
D gene: .
clone size: many
V gene: TRBV2

CDR3 protein: CASSFQDTEAFF
CDR3 DNA: TGTGCCAGCAGCTTCCAGGACACTGAAGCTTTCTTT
J gene: TRBJ1-1
CDR3 length: 12
D gene: .
clone size: many
V gene: TRBV5-4

CDR3 protein: CASSDQEDTEAFF
CDR3 DNA: TGTGCCAGCAGTGACCAGGAAGACACTGAAGCTTTCTTT
J gene: TRBJ1-1
CDR3 length: 13
D gene: .
clone size: many
V gene: TRBV6-4

CDR3 protein: CARSIDGQGYYEQYF
CDR3 DNA: TGTGCCAGGTCGATCGATGGACAGGGGTACTACGAGCAGTACTTC
J gene: TRBJ2-7
CDR3 length: 15
D gene: TRBD1
clone size: many
V gene: TRBV7-4

CDR3 protein: CASSQGVTSTDTQYF
CDR3 DNA: TGTGCCAGCAGCCAAGGGGTGACCTCAACAGATACGCAGTATTTT
J gene: TRBJ2-3
CDR3 length: 15
D gene: .
clone size: .
V gene: TRBV3-1

CDR3 protein: CASSEAGDSNQPQHF
CDR3 DNA: TGTGCCAGCAGTGAAGCGGGGGATAGCAATCAGCCCCAGCATTTT
J gene: TRBJ1-5
CDR3 length: 15
D gene: .
clone size: few
V gene: TRBV25-1

CDR3 protein: CATSGWAGGNNEQFF
CDR3 DNA: TGTGCCACCAGTGGGTGGGCAGGGGGAAACAATGAGCAGTTCTTC
J gene: TRBJ2-1
CDR3 length: 15
D gene: TRBD1
clone size: many
V gene: TRBV24-1